The source of this T cell receptor (beta chain) is a study of cytomegalovirus exposure and HLA in healthy donors. General study points: Per published accounts, TCR beta sequences correctly predicted the HLA-A and HLA-B alleles of most subjects. Earlier analysis found most TCR beta V segments productive about 87% or about 30% of the time.

Germline CDR1 reads SGHRS; CDR2 reads YFSETQ. CDR3 length equals 17 residues. V lost 4 bases to trimming and J lost 4 bases; unmatched junction nucleotides: 16. For this clone: The target antigen is unknown.

PCR employed 60 Vbeta and 13 Jbeta primers. Some clones are missing from TCRdb's copy, which holds only in-frame ones; the method was immunoSEQ multiplex PCR. Of some 220,000 clones in the sample, about 80% were seen once. The chain joins TRBV5-1 to TRBJ1-2; 7 bases are shared with TRBD1. The TCR sequence derives from a woman aged 40 to 50 in good health and CMV-seronegative. Sample: PBMCs. The CDR3 protein is CASSPGPGGGPIYGYTF. The CDR3 nucleotides are TGCGCCAGCAGCCCTGGTCCAGGAGGGGGCCCGATCTATGGCTACACCTTC.